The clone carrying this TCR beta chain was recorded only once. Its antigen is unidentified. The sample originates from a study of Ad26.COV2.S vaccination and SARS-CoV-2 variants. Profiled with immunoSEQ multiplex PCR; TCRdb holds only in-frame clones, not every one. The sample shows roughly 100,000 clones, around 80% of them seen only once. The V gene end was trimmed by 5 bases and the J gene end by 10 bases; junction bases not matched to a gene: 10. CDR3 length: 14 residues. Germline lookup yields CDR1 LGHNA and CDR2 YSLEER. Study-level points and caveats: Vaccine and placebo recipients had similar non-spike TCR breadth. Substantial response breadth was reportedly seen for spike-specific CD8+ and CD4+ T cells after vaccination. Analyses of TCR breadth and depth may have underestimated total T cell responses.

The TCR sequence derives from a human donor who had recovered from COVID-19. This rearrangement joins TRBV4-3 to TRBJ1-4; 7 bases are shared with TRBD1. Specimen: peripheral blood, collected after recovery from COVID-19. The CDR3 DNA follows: TGCGCCAGCAGCACAAACAGGGGAATCGGAAAACTGTTTTTT. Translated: CASSTNRGIGKLFF.